The next 14 T cell receptor beta chains were all read from a single sample in a study of patients and donors after allogeneic stem cell transplantation. TCRdb re-called the RT-PCR reads through MiXCR, storing one row per CDR3 protein. The sample shows under 200,000 distinct CDR3 sequences, around 30% of them seen only once. The sequencing sample was made of blood, either unsorted or a sorted T cell fraction (not recorded which). These TCRs come from a human donor who was either an allogeneic HSCT recipient or a stem cell or donor lymphocyte infusion donor (not recorded which). It is not recorded whose cells these are; they may come from a transplant donor.

Only a few counts were recorded for this clonotype. CDR3 loop: CAGGGRRDEKLFF. The DNA for the CDR3 is TGTGCGGGCGGGGGGCGCCGTGATGAAAAACTGTTTTTT. This rearrangement joins TRBV7-9 to TRBJ1-4, with TRBD1 as a possible D gene (6 bases). The CDR3 covers 13 residues. Germline V CDR1 and CDR2: SEHNR, FQNEAQ (reference sequence).

J is TRBJ2-5 and V is TRBV4-3; D is ambiguous. CDR1 LGHNA and CDR2 YSLEER come from the germline V gene. There are 15 residues in the CDR3. V was clipped by 0 bases and J by 10 bases, with 18 bases between them. This chain's CDR3 is CASSQDVLTKEVQYF. The DNA of the CDR3 is TGCGCCAGCAGCCAAGATGTCCTCACTAAAGAAGTCCAGTACTTC.

This clonotype was seen a handful of times. This chain connects TRBV29-1 to TRBJ2-4; D possibly corresponds to TRBD2 (5 bases). This CDR3 has 15 amino acids. Trimming shortened V by 4 bases and J by 2 bases, and 15 bases separated the two germline ends. Germline CDR1 is SQVTM and CDR2 is ANQGSEA. Here the CDR3 DNA reads TGCAGCGTTGGCCCTGGAGGAGGAACCAAAAACATTCAGTACTTC. This encodes CSVGPGGGTKNIQYF.

The chain uses TRBV3-1 and TRBJ1-3; no clear D. V was trimmed by 3 bases and J by 0 bases, leaving 6 bases between them. Per the germline V gene, CDR1 is LGHDT and CDR2 is YNNKEL (reference sequence). CDR3 length equals 14 residues. CDR3 coding DNA: TGTGCCAGCAGCCAGGAGGGCTCTGGAAACACCATATATTTT. It translates to CASSQEGSGNTIYF. Together with reference TRBV3-1 and TRBJ1-3, the CDR3 gives the full variable domain: DTAVSQTPKYLVTQMGNDKSIKCEQNLGHDTMYWYKQDSKKFLKIMFSYNNKELIINETVPNRFSPKSPDKAHLNLHINSLELGDSAVYFCASSQEGSGNTIYFGEGSWLTVV.

This clonotype turned up a few times. This rearrangement joins TRBV5-1 to TRBJ1-5, with 9 bases lining up with TRBD1. Germline trimming cut 4 bases from V and 5 bases from J; bases unmatched to any gene: 7. This CDR3 region has 15 residues. In germline, CDR1 is SGHRS, CDR2 YFSETQ. The CDR3 sequence is CASSTGQGMDQPQHF. In DNA, the CDR3 is TGCGCCAGCAGCACGGGACAGGGCATGGATCAGCCCCAGCATTTT.

This rearrangement joins TRBV7-6 to TRBJ2-2; D is uncertain. The CDR3 runs 16 residues. From germline, CDR1 is SGHVS and CDR2 FNYEAQ. Deletions cut 5 bases from V and 4 bases from J, with 17 bases between. This CDR3 reads CASSVRTDPGTGELFF. In DNA form, the CDR3 reads TGTGCCAGCAGCGTAAGGACGGACCCGGGCACCGGGGAGCTGTTTTTT.

Sample share makes this clonotype medium-sized. The DNA of the CDR3 is TGTGCCAGCAGTTCGGGCCTCACAGATACGCAGTATTTT. This encodes CASSSGLTDTQYF. V usage is TRBV12-3 or TRBV12-4 and J usage is TRBJ2-3; D ambiguous. The CDR3 is 13 residues long. Trimming left V 4 bases short and J 2 bases short, with 7 bases between.

The chain uses TRBV11-2 and TRBJ2-1, with 8 bases aligning to TRBD1. V trimming: 5 bases; J trimming: 2 bases; junction bases outside the gene matches: 5. The CDR3 loop spans 15 amino acids. Germline CDR1 reads SGHAT; CDR2 reads FQNNGV. The chain's CDR3 is CASSEPGQAYNEQFF. DNA for the CDR3: TGTGCCAGCAGCGAACCGGGACAGGCCTACAATGAGCAGTTCTTC.

This clonotype has a handful of counts. The rearrangement links TRBV6-5 to TRBJ2-5; possible D gene TRBD1, 5 bases. Germline V gene data show CDR1 as MNHEY and CDR2 as SVGAGI. Trimming cost V 0 bases and J 4 bases, with 9 bases left between them. The CDR3 is made up of 14 amino acids. Written as DNA, the CDR3 is TGTGCCAGCAGTTACTCGGGCAGGGCAGAGACCCAGTACTTC. It translates to CASSYSGRAETQYF.

This clonotype was recorded a few times. The chain couples TRBV19 to TRBJ2-1, with D unresolved. The CDR3 loop spans 16 amino acids. Germline V CDR1 and CDR2: LNHDA, SQIVND (reference sequence). V lost 7 bases and J 2 bases, leaving 18 bases between the germline ends. CDR3 DNA sequence: TGTGCCAGTACTATGCGAGGCTCTATGACCTACAATGAGCAGTTCTTC. It specifies CASTMRGSMTYNEQFF.

The chain links TRBV6-5 to TRBJ2-3; 8 nucleotides align to TRBD2. This CDR3 region has 14 residues. Trimming removed 5 bases from V and 3 bases from J; junction bases left unmatched: 4. Germline V gene data show CDR1 as MNHEY and CDR2 as SVGAGI. The DNA of the CDR3 is TGTGCCAGCAGTGGTGCTAGCGGGACAGATACGCAGTATTTT. Translated: CASSGASGTDTQYF.

This chain uses TRBV5-1 with TRBJ2-3; TRBD2 matches at 8 bases. This CDR3 is built from 15 residues. Unmatched junction bases numbered 3, after V lost 1 base and J lost 2 bases. CDR1 is SGHRS and CDR2 is YFSETQ in the germline V gene. The CDR3 region is CASSLTGGTTDTQYF. The CDR3 DNA sequence: TGCGCCAGCAGCTTGACGGGAGGGACCACAGATACGCAGTATTTT.

The sample holds many counts of this clonotype. The J gene is TRBJ1-2, the V gene TRBV30; D is undetermined. This CDR3 region has 13 residues. Deletions cut 4 bases from V and 8 bases from J, with 17 bases between. Germline CDR1 GTSNPN, CDR2 SVGIG (reference sequence). In DNA, the CDR3 is TGTGCCTGGAATTTCGCCGCGGGAAGGGGCTACACCTTC. Protein sequence: CAWNFAAGRGYTF.

This clonotype has just a few counts. The chain recombines TRBV6-5 with TRBJ2-7; D possibly corresponds to TRBD2 (5 bases). Trimming shortened V by 5 bases and J by 2 bases, and 10 bases separated the two germline ends. Looked up from germline, CDR1 is MNHEY and CDR2 is SVGAGI. The CDR3 extends over 13 amino acids. CDR3 in DNA: TGTGCCAGCAGTCAGGACGGGACCTACGAGCAGTACTTC. This translates into CASSQDGTYEQYF.